This T cell receptor beta chain stems from a study of shared clonotypes between healthy human individuals. In the study overall: Three plates each covered CD4 naive and memory; CD8 naive two, CD8 memory one.

About this clone: The identical CDR3 is also encoded by other nucleotide sequences in the sample.

CDR3 size: 15 residues. From germline, CDR1 is MNHEY and CDR2 SMNVEV (reference sequence). J lost 2 bases, V lost 2 bases, and 2 bases had no gene match. The data were produced by immunoSEQ multiplex PCR, yet TCRdb's version contains in-frame clones alone and is incomplete. Here the sample spans 650,000 to 700,000 clones, about 92% being singletons. This sequence joins TRBV27 and TRBJ1-5, with TRBD1 matching over 8 bases. The sequenced sample was memory CD8+ T cells from PBMCs. Subset indicated: CD45RO+ cells pooled with CCR7-negative TemRA cells. This receptor was taken from a man aged 18 to 29 in good health. Some clones in this sample may be carry-over from other donors' samples. The CDR3 DNA sequence: TGTGCCAGCAGTTTACAGGGACAGGGCAATCAGCCCCAGCATTTT. Protein sequence: CASSLQGQGNQPQHF.